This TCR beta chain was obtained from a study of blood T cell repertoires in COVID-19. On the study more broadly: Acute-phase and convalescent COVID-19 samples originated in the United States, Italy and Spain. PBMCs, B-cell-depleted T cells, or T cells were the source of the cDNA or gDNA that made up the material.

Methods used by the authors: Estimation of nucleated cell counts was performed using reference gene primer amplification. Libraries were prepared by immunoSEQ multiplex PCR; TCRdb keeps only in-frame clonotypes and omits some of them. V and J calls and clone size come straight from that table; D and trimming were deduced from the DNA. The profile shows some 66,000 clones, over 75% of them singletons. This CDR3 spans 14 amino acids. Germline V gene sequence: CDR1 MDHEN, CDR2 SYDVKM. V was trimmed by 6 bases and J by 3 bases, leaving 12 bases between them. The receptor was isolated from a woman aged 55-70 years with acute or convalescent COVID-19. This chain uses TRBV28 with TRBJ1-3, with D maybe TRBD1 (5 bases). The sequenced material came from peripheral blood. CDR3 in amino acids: CASRIGGYGNTIYF. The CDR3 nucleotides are TGTGCCAGCAGGATCGGGGGGTATGGAAACACCATATATTTT.